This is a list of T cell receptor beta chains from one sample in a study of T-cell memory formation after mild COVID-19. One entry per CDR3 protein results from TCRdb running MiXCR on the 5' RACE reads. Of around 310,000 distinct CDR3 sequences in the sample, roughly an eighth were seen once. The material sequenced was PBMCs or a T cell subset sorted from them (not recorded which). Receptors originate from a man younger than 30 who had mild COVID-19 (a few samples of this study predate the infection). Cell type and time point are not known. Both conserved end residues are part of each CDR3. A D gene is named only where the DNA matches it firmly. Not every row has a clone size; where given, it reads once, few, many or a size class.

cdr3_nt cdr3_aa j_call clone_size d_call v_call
TGTGCCAGCAGCCCTGAGGACACTGAAGCTTTCTTT CASSPEDTEAFF TRBJ1-1 NA NA TRBV21-1
TGTGCCAGCAGCTTAGAAGGGTATATGAGCAATCAGCCCCAGCATTTT CASSLEGYMSNQPQHF TRBJ1-5 NA NA TRBV7-2
TGTGCCAGCAGCTTGGTCAGCACTAGCACAGATACGCAGTATTTT CASSLVSTSTDTQYF TRBJ2-3 NA NA TRBV7-2
TGCGCCAGCAGCCAAGGGCAGGGGGAAAAACTGTTTTTT CASSQGQGEKLFF TRBJ1-4 NA NA TRBV4-3
TGCGCCAGCAGCGTGAGGGGGCCCCGTACTAGCGATGAGCAGTTCTTC CASSVRGPRTSDEQFF TRBJ2-1 many NA TRBV5-1
TGTGCCAGCAGTTACGTTCGGACGCGGAACACTGAAGCTTTCTTT CASSYVRTRNTEAFF TRBJ1-1 NA NA TRBV6-5
TGTGCCAGCACCGCTATGGGGCAGCGGGGTAAACCCCTCCACTTT CASTAMGQRGKPLHF TRBJ1-6 few NA TRBV5-5
TGTGCCAGCAGCTTATGGAGAGAGGGCTACACCTTC CASSLWREGYTF TRBJ1-2 many NA TRBV11-1
TGTGCAGGACAGGGGGCATCTAGTCAGCCCCAGCATTTT CAGQGASSQPQHF TRBJ1-5 NA TRBD1 TRBV28
TGTGCCAGCAAACCCGGGTATAGCAATCAGCCCCAGCATTTT CASKPGYSNQPQHF TRBJ1-5 NA NA TRBV2
TGTGCCACCAGCATCGGAACAGGGGACACTGAAGCTTTCTTT CATSIGTGDTEAFF TRBJ1-1 NA TRBD1 TRBV15
TGTGCCAGCAGTTTAGGGGGAAACACCGGGGAGCTGTTTTTT CASSLGGNTGELFF TRBJ2-2 many NA TRBV7-2
TGTGCCAGCAGCCAAGCCCCTAGCCCTCAAGAGACCCAGTACTTC CASSQAPSPQETQYF TRBJ2-5 few NA TRBV4-2
TGTGCCAGCCGGAGGGACGCTATGCAGCCCCAGCATTTT CASRRDAMQPQHF TRBJ1-5 few NA TRBV6-1
TGTGCCAGCAGTTGGGACAGGGTGGTCTATGGCTACACCTTC CASSWDRVVYGYTF TRBJ1-2 few TRBD1 TRBV12-3/TRBV12-4
TGTGCCAGCAGCTTAGGGTCAGGGGGCACTGAAGCTTTCTTT CASSLGSGGTEAFF TRBJ1-1 large TRBD1 TRBV7-2
TGTGCCCGGGCCGGGTATACGCAGTATTTT CARAGYTQYF TRBJ2-3 NA NA TRBV11-3
TGTGCCAGCAGCGTAGGGACAGGGGGCAATCAGCCCCAGCATTTT CASSVGTGGNQPQHF TRBJ1-5 few TRBD1 TRBV9
TGCGCCAGCAGCCCACAGGGTACAGATGGCTACACCTTC CASSPQGTDGYTF TRBJ1-2 NA NA TRBV5-1
TGTGCCCAGGACCAGGGACAGACGTACCAAGAGACCCAGTACTTC CAQDQGQTYQETQYF TRBJ2-5 NA NA TRBV3-2